This TCR beta chain was recovered during a study of blood T cell repertoires in COVID-19. On the study more broadly: Collection of acute and convalescent COVID-19 samples took place in the United States, Italy and Spain. T cells, B-cell-depleted T cells, or PBMCs provided the cDNA or gDNA that served as material.

Per germline, CDR1 GTSNPN and CDR2 SVGIG (reference sequence). The CDR3 is 14 amino acids. After removal of 2 bases from V and 7 bases from J, the junction contained 8 bases not matched to a gene. Original data processing: Amplifying reference gene primers gave estimates of nucleated cell counts. The method was immunoSEQ multiplex PCR; TCRdb's version includes in-frame clones alone and lacks a portion of them. The V and J calls and clone size come from that table; D and trimming were worked out from the DNA. The sample records some 250,000 clones, roughly 80% being singletons. Sequencing was performed on peripheral blood. The chain links TRBV30 to TRBJ2-3; 8 bases align to TRBD2. The sequence derives from a man aged 60 to 69 with acute or convalescent COVID-19. CDR3 nucleotide sequence: TGTGCCTGGAGTATGGCGGGGGGCCGGTATACGCAGTATTTT. This translates into CAWSMAGGRYTQYF.